The following is a T cell receptor (beta chain) sequence with its context. The data were obtained in a study of OX40 agonist ivuxolimab in advanced cancers. Study background: Having had anti-PD-1, anti-PD-L1 or anti-CTLA-4 therapy before was allowed, and over 35% had some.

Patients with autoimmune history or systemic immunosuppression were excluded. Cycle 7 day 1, cycle 4 day 1, and baseline were the timepoints at which blood was sampled. Measured with immunoSEQ multiplex PCR; TCRdb has only the in-frame clones, and not every one. Of about 79,000 clones listed, 92% are singletons. The V gene end was trimmed by 0 bases and the J gene end by 5 bases; junction bases not matched to a gene: 1. There are 14 residues in the CDR3. Germline V gives CDR1 SGHDT, CDR2 YYEEEE. The chain carries TRBV5-6 and TRBJ1-1, with 10 positions matching TRBD1. Sequencing used CD4+ or CD8+ T cells sorted from blood, obtained in a trial of the OX40 agonist ivuxolimab. This TCR was recovered from an adult with an advanced solid tumor such as melanoma, head and neck, liver or kidney cancer. In DNA, the CDR3 is TGTGCCAGCAGCTTGGGACAGGGGGCAACTGAAGCTTTCTTT. The encoded protein is CASSLGQGATEAFF. The full variable domain, with the rest looked up from reference TRBV5-6 and TRBJ1-1, is DAGVTQSPTHLIKTRGQQVTLRCSPKSGHDTVSWYQQALGQGPQFIFQYYEEEERQRGNFPDRFSGHQFPNYSSELNVNALLLGDSALYLCASSLGQGATEAFFGQGTRLTVV.